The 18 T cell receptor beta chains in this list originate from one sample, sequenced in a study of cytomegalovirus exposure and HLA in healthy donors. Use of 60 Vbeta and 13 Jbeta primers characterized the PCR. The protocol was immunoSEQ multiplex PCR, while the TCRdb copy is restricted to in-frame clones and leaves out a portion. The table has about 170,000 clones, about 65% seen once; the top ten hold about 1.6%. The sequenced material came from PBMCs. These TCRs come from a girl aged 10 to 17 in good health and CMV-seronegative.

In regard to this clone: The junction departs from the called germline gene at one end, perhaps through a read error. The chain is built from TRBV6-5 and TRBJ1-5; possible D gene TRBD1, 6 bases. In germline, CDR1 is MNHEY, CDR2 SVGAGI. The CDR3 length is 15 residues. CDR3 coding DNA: TGTGCCGGCAGTTACGGAAACAGGGTAGATCAGCCCCAGCATTTT. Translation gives CAGSYGNRVDQPQHF.

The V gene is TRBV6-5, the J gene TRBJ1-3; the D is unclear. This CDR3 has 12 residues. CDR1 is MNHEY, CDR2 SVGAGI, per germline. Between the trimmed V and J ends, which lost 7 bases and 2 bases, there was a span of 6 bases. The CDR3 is CASTGTGNTIYF. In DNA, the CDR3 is TGTGCCAGCACGGGTACTGGAAACACCATATATTTT.

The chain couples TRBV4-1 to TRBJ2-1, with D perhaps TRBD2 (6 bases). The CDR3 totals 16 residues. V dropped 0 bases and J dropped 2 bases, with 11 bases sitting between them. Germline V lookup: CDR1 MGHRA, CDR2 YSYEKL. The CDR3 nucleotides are TGCGCCAGCAGCCAAGAATTGCGGGGTACCTACAATGAGCAGTTCTTC. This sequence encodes CASSQELRGTYNEQFF.

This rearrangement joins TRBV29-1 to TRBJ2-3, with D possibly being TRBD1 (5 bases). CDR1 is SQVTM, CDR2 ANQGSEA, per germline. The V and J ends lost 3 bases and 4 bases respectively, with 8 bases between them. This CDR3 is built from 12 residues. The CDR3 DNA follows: TGCAGCGTTGACAGGGATGCAGATACGCAGTATTTT. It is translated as CSVDRDADTQYF.

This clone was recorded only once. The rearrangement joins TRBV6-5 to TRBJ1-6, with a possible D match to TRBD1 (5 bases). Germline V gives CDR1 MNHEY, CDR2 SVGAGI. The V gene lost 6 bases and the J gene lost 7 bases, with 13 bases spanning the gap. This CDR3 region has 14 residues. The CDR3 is CASSSAGVNSPLHF. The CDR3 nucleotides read TGTGCCAGCAGCTCCGCGGGGGTCAATTCACCCCTCCACTTT.

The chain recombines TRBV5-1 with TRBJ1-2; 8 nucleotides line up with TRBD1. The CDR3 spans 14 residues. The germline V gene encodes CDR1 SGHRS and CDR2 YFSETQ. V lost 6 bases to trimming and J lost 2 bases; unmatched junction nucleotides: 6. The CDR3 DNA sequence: TGCGCCAGCACCCCGGGACAGGAGAACTATGGCTACACCTTC. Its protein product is CASTPGQENYGYTF. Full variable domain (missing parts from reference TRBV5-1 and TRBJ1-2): KAGVTQTPRYLIKTRGQQVTLSCSPISGHRSVSWYQQTPGQGLQFLFEYFSETQRNKGNFPGRFSGRQFSNSRSEMNVSTLELGDSALYLCASTPGQENYGYTFGSGTRLTVV.

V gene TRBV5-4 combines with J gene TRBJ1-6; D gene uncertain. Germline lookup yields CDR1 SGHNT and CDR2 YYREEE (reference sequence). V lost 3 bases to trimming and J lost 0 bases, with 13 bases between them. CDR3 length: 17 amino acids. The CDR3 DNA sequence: TGTGCCAGCAGCTACTCCCCCGGGAGCTCCTATAATTCACCCCTCCACTTT. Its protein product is CASSYSPGSSYNSPLHF. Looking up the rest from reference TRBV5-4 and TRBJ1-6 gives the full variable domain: ETGVTQSPTHLIKTRGQQVTLRCSSQSGHNTVSWYQQALGQGPQFIFQYYREEENGRGNFPPRFSGLQFPNYSSELNVNALELDDSALYLCASSYSPGSSYNSPLHFGNGTRLTVT.

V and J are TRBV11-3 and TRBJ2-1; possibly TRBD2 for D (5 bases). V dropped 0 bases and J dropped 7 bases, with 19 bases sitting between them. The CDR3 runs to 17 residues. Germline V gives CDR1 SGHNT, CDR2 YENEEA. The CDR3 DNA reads TGTGCCAGCAGCTTAGATCGGGGAGTACAAGGATGGAATGAGCAGTTCTTC. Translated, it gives CASSLDRGVQGWNEQFF.

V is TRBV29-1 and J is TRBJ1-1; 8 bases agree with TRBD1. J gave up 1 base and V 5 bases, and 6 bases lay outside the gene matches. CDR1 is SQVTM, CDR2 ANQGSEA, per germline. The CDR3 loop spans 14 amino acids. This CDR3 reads CSVRLQGANTEAFF. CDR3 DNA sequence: TGCAGCGTTAGATTGCAGGGGGCGAACACTGAAGCTTTCTTT.

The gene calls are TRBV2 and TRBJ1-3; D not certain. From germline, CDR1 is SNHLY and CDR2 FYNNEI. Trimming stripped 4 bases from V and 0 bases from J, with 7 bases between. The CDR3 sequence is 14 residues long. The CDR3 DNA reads TGTGCCAGCAGTGGCCCCTACTCTGGAAACACCATATATTTT. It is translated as CASSGPYSGNTIYF.

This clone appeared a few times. The CDR3 nucleotides are TGTGCCAGCAGTTACGTTGGCCACGAGCAGTACTTC. Protein sequence: CASSYVGHEQYF. This rearrangement joins TRBV6-6 to TRBJ2-7; no definite D call. With 2 bases removed from V and 5 bases from J, the gap between germline ends came to 7 bases. CDR1 and CDR2 (germline): MNHNY, SVGAGI (reference sequence). The CDR3 contains 12 residues.

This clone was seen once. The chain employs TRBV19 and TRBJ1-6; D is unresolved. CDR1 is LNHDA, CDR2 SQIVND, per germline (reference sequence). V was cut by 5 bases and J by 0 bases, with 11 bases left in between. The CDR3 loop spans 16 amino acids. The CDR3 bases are TGTGCCAGTAGTCCAAACAAAAGCTCCTATAATTCACCCCTCCACTTT. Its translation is CASSPNKSSYNSPLHF.

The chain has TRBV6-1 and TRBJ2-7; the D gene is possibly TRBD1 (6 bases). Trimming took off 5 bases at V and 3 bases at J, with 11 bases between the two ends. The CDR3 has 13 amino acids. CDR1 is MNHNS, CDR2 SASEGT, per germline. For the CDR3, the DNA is TGTGCCAGCAGTTCCCTACAGGGCTACGAGCAGTACTTC. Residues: CASSSLQGYEQYF.

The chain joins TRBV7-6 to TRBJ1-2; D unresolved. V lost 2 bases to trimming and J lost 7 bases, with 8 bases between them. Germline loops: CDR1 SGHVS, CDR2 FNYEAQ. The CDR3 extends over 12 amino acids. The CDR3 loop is CASSLPGGGYTF. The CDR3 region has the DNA TGTGCCAGCAGCTTACCGGGAGGTGGCTACACCTTC. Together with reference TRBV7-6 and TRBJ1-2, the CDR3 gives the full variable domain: GAGVSQSPRYKVTKRGQDVALRCDPISGHVSLYWYRQALGQGPEFLTYFNYEAQQDKSGLPNDRFSAERPEGSISTLTIQRTEQRDSAMYRCASSLPGGGYTFGSGTRLTVV.

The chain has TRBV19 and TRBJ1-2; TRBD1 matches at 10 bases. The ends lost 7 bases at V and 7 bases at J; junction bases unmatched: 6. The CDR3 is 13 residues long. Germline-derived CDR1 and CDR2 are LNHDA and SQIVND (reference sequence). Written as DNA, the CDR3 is TGTGCCAGTAACTCAGACAGGGGGCTTGGCTACACCTTC. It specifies CASNSDRGLGYTF.

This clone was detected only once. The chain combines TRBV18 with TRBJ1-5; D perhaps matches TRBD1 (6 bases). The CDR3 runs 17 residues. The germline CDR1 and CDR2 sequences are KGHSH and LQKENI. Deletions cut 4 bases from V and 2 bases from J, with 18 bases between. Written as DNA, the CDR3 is TGTGCCAGCTCACTATCAGGGGTGGGTGTTGGCAATCAGCCCCAGCATTTT. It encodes CASSLSGVGVGNQPQHF. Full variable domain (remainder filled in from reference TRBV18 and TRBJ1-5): NAGVMQNPRHLVRRRGQEARLRCSPMKGHSHVYWYRQLPEEGLKFMVYLQKENIIDESGMPKERFSAEFPKEGPSILRIQQVVRGDSAAYFCASSLSGVGVGNQPQHFGDGTRLSIL.

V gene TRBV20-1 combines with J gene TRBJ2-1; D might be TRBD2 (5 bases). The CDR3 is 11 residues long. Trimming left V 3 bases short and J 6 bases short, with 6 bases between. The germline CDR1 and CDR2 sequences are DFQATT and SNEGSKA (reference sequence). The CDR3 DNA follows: TGCAGTGCTAGTGAGGGCAATGAGCAGTTCTTC. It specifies CSASEGNEQFF.

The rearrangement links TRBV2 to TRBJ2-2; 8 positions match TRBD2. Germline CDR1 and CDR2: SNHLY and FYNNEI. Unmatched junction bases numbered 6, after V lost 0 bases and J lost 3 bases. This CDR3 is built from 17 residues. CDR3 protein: CASSEARNSGDTGELFF. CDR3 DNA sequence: TGTGCCAGCAGTGAAGCCCGGAATAGCGGGGACACCGGGGAGCTGTTTTTT.